This T cell receptor beta chain is from a study of shared T cell receptors in the human thymus. Data came from immunoSEQ multiplex PCR; TCRdb stores just in-frame clones and leaves some out. Found here are some 640,000 clones, 87% of them singletons; the top ten hold approximately 0.0097%. Germline CDR1 is MNHEY and CDR2 is SMNVEV (reference sequence). The V and J ends lost 5 bases and 4 bases respectively, with 17 bases between them. There are 15 residues in the CDR3. This sample was also put to use in a study of human thymus T cells.

The V call is TRBV27, the J call TRBJ1-1; D not resolved. Sequencing input: thymocytes. The receptor was isolated from a boy under three years old with a congenital heart defect. The CDR3 region is CASSPPPDTSTEAFF. CDR3 in DNA: TGTGCCAGCAGTCCGCCCCCTGACACGAGCACTGAAGCTTTCTTT.